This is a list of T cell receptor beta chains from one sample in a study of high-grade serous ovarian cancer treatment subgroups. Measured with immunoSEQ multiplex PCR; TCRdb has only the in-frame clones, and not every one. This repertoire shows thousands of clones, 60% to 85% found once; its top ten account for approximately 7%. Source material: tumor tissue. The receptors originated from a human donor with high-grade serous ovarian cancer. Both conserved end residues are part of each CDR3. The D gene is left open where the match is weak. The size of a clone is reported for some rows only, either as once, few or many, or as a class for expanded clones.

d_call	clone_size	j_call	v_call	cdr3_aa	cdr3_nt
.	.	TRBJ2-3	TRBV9	CASSPFGQGKVWGTDTQYF	TGTGCCAGCAGCCCCTTCGGGCAGGGGAAGGTTTGGGGCACAGATACGCAGTATTTT
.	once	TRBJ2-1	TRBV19	CASSMRVGVYNEQFF	TGTGCCAGTAGTATGAGGGTGGGGGTCTACAATGAGCAGTTCTTC
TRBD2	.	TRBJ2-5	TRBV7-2	CASSSGLARETQYF	TGTGCCAGCAGCTCCGGACTAGCTCGGGAGACCCAGTACTTC
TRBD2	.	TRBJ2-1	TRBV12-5	CASAWGGTTYNEQFF	TGTGCTAGTGCCTGGGGCGGGACTACCTACAATGAGCAGTTCTTC
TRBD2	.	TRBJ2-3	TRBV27	CASSLWAGGPDTQYF	TGTGCCAGCAGTTTATGGGCGGGAGGCCCAGATACGCAGTATTTT
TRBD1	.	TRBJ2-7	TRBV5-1	CASSYAGTGFTEQYF	TGCGCCAGCAGCTATGCCGGGACAGGTTTTACCGAGCAGTACTTC
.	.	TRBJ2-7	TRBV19	CASLSRSYEQYF	TGTGCCAGTTTGTCCAGGTCCTACGAGCAGTACTTC
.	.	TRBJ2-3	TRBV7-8	CASSLAGYGDRKGTDTQYF	TGTGCCAGCAGCTTAGCGGGGTACGGGGATAGGAAGGGCACAGATACGCAGTATTTT
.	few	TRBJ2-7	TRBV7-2	CASSLGTIYEQYF	TGTGCCAGCAGCTTGGGTACCATCTACGAGCAGTACTTC
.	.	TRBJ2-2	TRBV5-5	CASSLVARTGELFF	TGTGCCAGCAGCTTGGTGGCAAGGACCGGGGAGCTGTTTTTT
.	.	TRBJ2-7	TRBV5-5	CASSFDLGEQYF	TGTGCCAGCAGCTTTGACTTGGGAGAGCAGTACTTC
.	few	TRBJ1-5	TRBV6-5	CASSQGLDLPQHF	TGTGCCAGCAGTCAGGGGCTCGATCTGCCCCAGCATTTT
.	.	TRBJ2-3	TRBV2	CASSGRAGGTDTQYF	TGTGCCAGCAGTGGGAGGGCCGGGGGCACAGATACGCAGTATTTT
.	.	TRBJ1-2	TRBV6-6	CASTLGPAYGYTF	TGTGCCAGCACCCTGGGTCCGGCCTATGGCTACACCTTC
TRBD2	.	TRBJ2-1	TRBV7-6	CASSMSGSGIYYNEQFF	TGTGCCAGCAGCATGTCGGGTAGCGGGATCTATTACAATGAGCAGTTCTTC
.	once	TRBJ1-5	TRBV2	CASSEDGRIQPQHF	TGTGCCAGCAGTGAAGACGGGCGAATTCAGCCCCAGCATTTT
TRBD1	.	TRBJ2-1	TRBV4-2	CASSQAGGSYNEQFF	TGTGCCAGCAGCCAAGCAGGGGGCTCCTACAATGAGCAGTTCTTC
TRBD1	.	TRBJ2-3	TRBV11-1	CASSLGGQGMETQYF	TGTGCCAGCAGCTTAGGGGGACAGGGGATGGAAACGCAGTATTTT
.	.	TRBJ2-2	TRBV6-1	CASSDRSAAGELFF	TGTGCCAGCAGTGATAGATCGGCGGCCGGGGAGCTGTTTTTT
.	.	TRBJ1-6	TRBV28	CASSLLNSPLHF	TGTGCCAGCAGTTTATTAAATTCACCCCTCCACTTT
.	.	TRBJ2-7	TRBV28	CASSLLYRKASEQYF	TGTGCCAGCAGTTTACTTTACAGGAAGGCAAGCGAGCAGTACTTC
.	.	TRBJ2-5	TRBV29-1	CSVIEGGRTPYF	TGCAGCGTGATTGAAGGTGGCAGGACACCGTACTTC
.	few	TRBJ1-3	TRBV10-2	CASSQGTGNTIYF	TGCGCCAGCAGCCAGGGAACGGGAAACACCATATATTTT
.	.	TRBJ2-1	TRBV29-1	CSARVYNEQFF	TGCAGCGCCCGAGTTTACAATGAGCAGTTCTTC
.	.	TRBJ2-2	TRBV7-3	CASSLRGSFGTGELFF	TGTGCCAGCAGCTTAAGGGGCTCGTTTGGCACCGGGGAGCTGTTTTTT
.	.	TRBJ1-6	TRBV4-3	CASSQAGSESPLHF	TGCGCCAGCAGCCAAGCGGGGTCAGAATCACCCCTCCACTTT
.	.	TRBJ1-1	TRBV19	CASSVSDRRTEAFF	TGTGCCAGTAGCGTATCGGACCGGCGGACTGAAGCTTTCTTT
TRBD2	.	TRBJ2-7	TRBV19	CATASGSYEQYF	TGTGCCACCGCTAGCGGGAGCTACGAGCAGTACTTC
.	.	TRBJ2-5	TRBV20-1	CSFGVETQYF	TGCAGTTTTGGGGTTGAGACCCAGTACTTC
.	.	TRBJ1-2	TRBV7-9	CASSLEGYFVGYTF	TGTGCCAGCAGCTTAGAGGGGTACTTCGTCGGCTACACCTTC
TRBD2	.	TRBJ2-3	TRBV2	CASSEPLAGGADTQYF	TGTGCCAGCAGTGAGCCCCTAGCGGGGGGGGCAGATACGCAGTATTTT
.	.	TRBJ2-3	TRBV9	CASSVAGGAATGTDTQYF	TGTGCCAGCAGCGTAGCTGGGGGGGCGGCCACCGGCACAGATACGCAGTATTTT
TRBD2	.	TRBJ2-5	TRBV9	CASSAPQGLAGETQYF	TGTGCCAGCAGCGCGCCCCAGGGACTAGCGGGAGAGACCCAGTACTTC
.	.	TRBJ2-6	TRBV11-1	CASSSLADSSGANVLTF	TGTGCCAGCAGCTCTTTGGCCGACAGCTCTGGGGCCAACGTCCTGACTTTC
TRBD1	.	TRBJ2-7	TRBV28	CASSLADRVRYEQYF	TGTGCCAGCAGTTTAGCCGACAGGGTTAGATACGAGCAGTACTTC
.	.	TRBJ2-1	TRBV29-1	CSVERGYNEQFF	TGCAGCGTTGAGAGGGGTTACAATGAGCAGTTCTTC
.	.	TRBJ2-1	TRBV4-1	CASSQALAQIYNEQFF	TGCGCCAGCAGCCAAGCTCTAGCCCAAATCTACAATGAGCAGTTCTTC
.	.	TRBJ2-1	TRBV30	CAWSEWNNEQFF	TGTGCCTGGAGTGAATGGAACAATGAGCAGTTCTTC
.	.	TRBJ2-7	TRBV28	CASNRAGVVGAGEQYF	TGTGCCAGCAACCGTGCAGGGGTTGTGGGGGCAGGCGAGCAGTACTTC
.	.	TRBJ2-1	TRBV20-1	CSAGIAVEQFF	TGCAGTGCTGGTATAGCGGTAGAGCAGTTCTTC
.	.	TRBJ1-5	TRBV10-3	CATGPQGGDQPQHF	TGTGCCACCGGGCCCCAGGGAGGTGATCAGCCCCAGCATTTT
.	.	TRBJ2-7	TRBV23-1	CASSQIPTGFVYEQYF	TGCGCCAGCAGTCAAATTCCGACAGGTTTTGTCTACGAGCAGTACTTC
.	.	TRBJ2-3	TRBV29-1	CSVKGFPTDTQYF	TGCAGCGTTAAAGGATTCCCAACAGATACGCAGTATTTT
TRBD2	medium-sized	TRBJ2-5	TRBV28	CASSRGLASWETQYF	TGTGCCTCGAGCAGGGGACTAGCCTCGTGGGAGACCCAGTACTTC
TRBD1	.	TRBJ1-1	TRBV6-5	CASAGTGGAEAFF	TGTGCCAGCGCCGGGACAGGGGGCGCGGAAGCTTTCTTT
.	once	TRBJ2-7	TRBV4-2	CASSLGGPLPEQYF	TGTGCCAGCAGCTTGGGAGGACCCCTTCCCGAGCAGTACTTC
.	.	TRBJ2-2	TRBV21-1	CASSPRWRIWDTGELFF	TGTGCCAGCAGCCCCAGATGGAGGATCTGGGACACCGGGGAGCTGTTTTTT
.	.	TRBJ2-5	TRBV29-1	CSAEGLRQETQYF	TGCAGCGCCGAGGGGTTGCGTCAAGAGACCCAGTACTTC
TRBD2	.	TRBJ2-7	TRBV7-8	CASSLRGGVYEQYF	TGTGCCAGCAGCTTGCGGGGGGGGGTCTACGAGCAGTACTTC
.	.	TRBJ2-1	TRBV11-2	CASSLTGTVGAEQFF	TGTGCCAGCAGCTTAACCGGGACGGTCGGGGCGGAGCAGTTCTTC
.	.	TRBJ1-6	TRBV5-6	CASSYKTGPYSPLHF	TGTGCCAGCAGCTATAAGACCGGGCCATATTCACCCCTCCACTTT
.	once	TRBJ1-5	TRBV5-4	CASSLGLINQPQHF	TGTGCCAGCAGCTTGGGACTTATCAATCAGCCCCAGCATTTT
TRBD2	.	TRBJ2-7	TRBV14	CASSQIGGGKQYF	TGTGCCAGCAGCCAAATTGGGGGGGGGAAGCAGTACTTC
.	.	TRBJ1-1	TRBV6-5	CASRGIWTAHTEAFF	TGTGCCAGCAGGGGAATCTGGACAGCCCACACTGAAGCTTTCTTT
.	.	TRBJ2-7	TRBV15	CATSRDRAGQAYEQYF	TGTGCCACCAGCAGAGATCGAGCGGGACAGGCCTACGAGCAGTACTTC
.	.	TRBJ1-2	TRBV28	CASTQTDNYGYTF	TGTGCCAGCACCCAGACAGATAACTATGGCTACACCTTC